One sample yielded the 21 T cell receptor beta chains listed below, sequenced in a study of T-cell memory formation after mild COVID-19. Each CDR3 protein gets one entry after TCRdb re-called the 5' RACE reads with MiXCR. The sample holds approximately 190,000 distinct CDR3 sequences, about 17% seen once. The sequenced sample consisted of PBMCs or a T cell subset sorted from them (not recorded which). All receptors derive from an adult woman who had mild COVID-19 (a few samples of this study predate the infection). Cell type and time point are not known.

J is TRBJ1-1 and V is TRBV6-1; D not resolved. Trimming cost V 1 base and J 6 bases, with 12 bases left between them. CDR1 and CDR2 (germline): MNHNS, SASEGT. This CDR3 has 14 amino acids. The CDR3 is CASSEVFGVAEAFF. In nucleotides, the CDR3 is TGTGCCAGCAGTGAAGTGTTCGGGGTGGCTGAAGCTTTCTTT.

This clonotype was counted between two and nine times. This chain links TRBV20-1 with TRBJ2-7, with 7 nucleotides matching TRBD2. CDR3 length: 12 amino acids. Germline CDR1 DFQATT, CDR2 SNEGSKA (reference sequence). In DNA, the CDR3 is TGCAGCCTCCCGGGGGGAAGTGGCGAGCAGTACTTC. This encodes CSLPGGSGEQYF.

This chain joins TRBV4-2 and TRBJ2-2; the match to TRBD2 covers 8 bases. This CDR3 region has 17 residues. The V and J ends lost 3 bases and 5 bases, in that order; junction bases with no gene match: 11. Per germline, CDR1 LGHNA and CDR2 YNFKEQ. Here the CDR3 DNA reads TGTGCCAGCAGCCAGAACGGGAGGGCCATTAGGACCGGGGAGCTGTTTTTT. Translation gives CASSQNGRAIRTGELFF.

This chain joins TRBV7-9 and TRBJ1-5; perhaps TRBD1 as D (6 bases). V was shortened by 4 bases and J by 3 bases, with 10 bases between the two germline ends. The CDR3 runs to 14 residues. Germline loops: CDR1 SEHNR, CDR2 FQNEAQ (reference sequence). CDR3 loop: CASSSRTANQPQHF. The CDR3 DNA follows: TGTGCCAGCAGCTCCCGGACAGCCAATCAGCCCCAGCATTTT.

At least ten counts were recorded for this clonotype. V usage is TRBV5-1 and J usage is TRBJ2-7; D may be TRBD2 (5 bases). From germline, CDR1 is SGHRS and CDR2 YFSETQ. V gave up 2 bases and J gave up 0 bases, with 18 bases separating them. This CDR3 has 17 residues. Here the CDR3 reads CASSFFPDHGGSYEQYF. CDR3 sequence (DNA): TGCGCCAGCAGCTTCTTCCCGGATCACGGAGGCTCCTACGAGCAGTACTTC.

The chain employs TRBV3-1 and TRBJ1-4; 8 bases fit TRBD1. This CDR3 contains 15 residues. V dropped 3 bases and J dropped 2; count of bases not matched to a gene: 2. Germline V gene lookup returns CDR1 LGHDT and CDR2 YNNKEL (reference sequence). In DNA, the CDR3 is TGTGCCAGCAGCCAGGGACAGGCTACTAATGAAAAACTGTTTTTT. It translates to CASSQGQATNEKLFF.

The J gene is TRBJ2-2, the V gene TRBV5-4; 7 nucleotides align to TRBD2. V lost 3 bases and J lost 7; bases outside the gene matches: 9. CDR3 length: 15 residues. The germline CDR1 and CDR2 sequences are SGHNT and YYREEE (reference sequence). The chain's CDR3 is CASSSPGLFSGELFF. The DNA for the CDR3 is TGTGCCAGCAGCTCACCGGGACTATTCAGCGGGGAGCTGTTTTTT.

This sequence joins TRBV29-1 and TRBJ1-3; D call uncertain. With 4 bases removed from V and 6 bases from J, the gap between germline ends came to 22 bases. The CDR3 has 16 residues. CDR1 is SQVTM, CDR2 ANQGSEA, per germline. This CDR3 is CSVARGLNQGENTIYF. The CDR3 coding sequence is TGCAGCGTTGCCAGAGGTCTGAACCAAGGCGAAAACACCATATATTTT.

The chain is built from TRBV5-1 and TRBJ1-3; tentative D call: TRBD1 (5 bases). V lost 0 bases and J 3 bases, leaving 16 bases between the germline ends. CDR1 is SGHRS and CDR2 is YFSETQ in the germline V gene. This CDR3 region has 17 residues. The CDR3 region is CASSLERRGVYGNTIYF. In DNA, the CDR3 is TGCGCCAGCAGCTTGGAGCGTCGGGGGGTGTATGGAAACACCATATATTTT.

This clonotype came up a few times. The gene calls are TRBV19 and TRBJ1-1, with a tentative D call TRBD1 (5 bases). Germline V gene sequence: CDR1 LNHDA, CDR2 SQIVND (reference sequence). The V end was cut by 5 bases, the J end by 4 bases, with 17 bases between. CDR3 size: 15 residues. The CDR3 sequence is CASSLGPAFPTEAFF. CDR3 sequence (DNA): TGTGCCAGTAGTTTGGGGCCGGCGTTCCCCACTGAAGCTTTCTTT.

The chain has TRBV6-1 and TRBJ1-1; 7 bases match TRBD1. V was pared by 1 base and J by 0 bases, with 2 bases of the junction left unmatched. The germline gives CDR1 MNHNS, CDR2 SASEGT. The CDR3 extends over 15 amino acids. The CDR3 region is CASSEVGQLNTEAFF. The CDR3 DNA reads TGTGCCAGCAGTGAAGTGGGACAGCTGAACACTGAAGCTTTCTTT.

This clonotype was seen only a few times. The chain employs TRBV6-1 and TRBJ2-7, with 10 positions matching TRBD2. The trim removed 6 bases at V and 1 base at J, leaving 6 bases unmatched. There are 15 residues in the CDR3. Germline V CDR1 and CDR2: MNHNS, SASEGT. Here the CDR3 DNA reads TGTGCCAGCAGAATGACTAGCGGGCGATCCTACGAGCAGTACTTC. Translating gives CASRMTSGRSYEQYF.

V is TRBV11-2 and J is TRBJ1-1, with D unresolved. In germline, CDR1 is SGHAT, CDR2 FQNNGV. The CDR3 has 15 residues. V was pared by 1 base and J by 1 base, with 10 bases between. In DNA form, the CDR3 reads TGTGCCAGCAGCTTAGGTCGGGCAGCGAACACTGAAGCTTTCTTT. It is translated as CASSLGRAANTEAFF.

The V and J genes are TRBV7-2 and TRBJ2-1, with 12 positions matching TRBD2. Germline CDR1 SGHTA, CDR2 FQGNSA. This CDR3 has 19 residues. V shed 4 bases, J shed 2 bases, and the junction held 12 bases outside the gene matches. In DNA form, the CDR3 reads TGTGCCAGCAGCTCTCTAGCGGGAGGGCCGAGGGTCCCCTACAATGAGCAGTTCTTC. Residues: CASSSLAGGPRVPYNEQFF.

This clonotype was found a few times. A read error may produce the germline difference seen at one junction end. The chain recombines TRBV25-1 with TRBJ2-1; 10 bases align to TRBD2. Germline lookup yields CDR1 MGHDK and CDR2 SYGVNS. The CDR3 has 13 residues. The CDR3, as DNA: TGTGCCAGCAGTGGGCTAGCGGGAGATGAGAAGTTCTTC. The encoded protein is CASSGLAGDEKFF.

This clonotype was found a few times. This chain uses TRBV11-2 with TRBJ2-5, with TRBD2 matching over 13 bases. CDR1 is SGHAT and CDR2 is FQNNGV in the germline V gene. The CDR3 contains 15 residues. The junction had 6 bases not matched to a gene; V was cut back by 6 bases and J by 5 bases. DNA for the CDR3: TGTGCCAGCAGGACTAGCGGGGGGACAGAGGAGACCCAGTACTTC. This encodes CASRTSGGTEETQYF.

The chain recombines TRBV10-3 with TRBJ1-3, with D hard to call. V dropped 8 bases and J dropped 2 bases, with 13 bases sitting between them. This CDR3 comprises 14 residues. Per the germline V gene, CDR1 is ENHRY and CDR2 is SYGVKD. CDR3 sequence: CAIGELLTGNTIYF. The DNA of the CDR3 is TGTGCCATCGGGGAGTTGCTTACTGGAAACACCATATATTTT.

The table lists this clonotype with many counts. V usage is TRBV12-5 and J usage is TRBJ1-1, with D hard to call. CDR1 is LGHNT and CDR2 is FRNRAP in the germline V gene. V lost 10 bases and J 2 bases, leaving 14 bases between the germline ends. CDR3 size: 13 residues. CDR3 region: CATGKGFNTEAFF. The CDR3 region has the DNA TGTGCTACAGGAAAGGGCTTTAACACTGAAGCTTTCTTT.

This chain links TRBV12-3 or TRBV12-4 with TRBJ1-5; D call uncertain. Trimming shortened V by 7 bases and J by 0 bases, and 7 bases separated the two germline ends. The CDR3 consists of 13 residues. DNA of the CDR3: TGTGCCAGCAACCGTAATAGCAATCAGCCCCAGCATTTT. It yields the protein CASNRNSNQPQHF.

V and J are TRBV3-1 and TRBJ2-6, with 8 bases matching TRBD1. Germline CDR1 and CDR2: LGHDT and YNNKEL (reference sequence). The CDR3 spans 19 residues. V gave up 4 bases and J gave up 0 bases; unmatched junction bases: 11. The chain's CDR3 is CASSLRDRGRYSGANVLTF. CDR3 DNA sequence: TGTGCCAGCAGCCTCCGCGACAGGGGCCGATACTCTGGGGCCAACGTCCTGACTTTC.

This clonotype showed up just a few times. The chain employs TRBV2 and TRBJ2-7, with 14 bases lining up with TRBD2. Germline trimming cut 6 bases from V and 2 bases from J; bases unmatched to any gene: 0. The CDR3 is 14 residues long. The germline gives CDR1 SNHLY, CDR2 FYNNEI. The CDR3 bases are TGTGCCAGCAGGACTAGCGGGGGGGCCTACGAGCAGTACTTC. Translation gives CASRTSGGAYEQYF. Full variable domain (outside the CDR3, taken from reference TRBV2 and TRBJ2-7): EPEVTQTPSHQVTQMGQEVILRCVPISNHLYFYWYRQILGQKVEFLVSFYNNEISEKSEIFDDQFSVERPDGSNFTLKIRSTKLEDSAMYFCASRTSGGAYEQYFGPGTRLTVT.